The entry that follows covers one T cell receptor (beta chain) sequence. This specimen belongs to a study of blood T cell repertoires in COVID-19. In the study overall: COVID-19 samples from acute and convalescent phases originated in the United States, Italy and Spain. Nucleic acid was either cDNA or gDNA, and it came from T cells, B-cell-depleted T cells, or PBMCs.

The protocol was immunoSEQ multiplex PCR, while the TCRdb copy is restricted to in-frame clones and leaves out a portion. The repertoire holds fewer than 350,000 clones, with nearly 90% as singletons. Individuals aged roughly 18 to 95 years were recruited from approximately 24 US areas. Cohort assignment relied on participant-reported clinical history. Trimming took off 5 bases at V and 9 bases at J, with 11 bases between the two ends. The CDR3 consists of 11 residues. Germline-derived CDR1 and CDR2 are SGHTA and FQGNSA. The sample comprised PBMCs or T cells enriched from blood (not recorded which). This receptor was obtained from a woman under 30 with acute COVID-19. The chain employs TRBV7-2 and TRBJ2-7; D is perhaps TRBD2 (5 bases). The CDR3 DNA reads TGTGCCAGCAGCCGGGATCACGGGCAGTACTTC. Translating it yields CASSRDHGQYF.